The clone carrying this TCR beta chain occurred many times. The CDR3 is 18 amino acids. V lost 3 bases, J lost 0 bases, and 14 bases lay in between. The germline V gene encodes CDR1 KGHDR and CDR2 SFDVKD. TCRdb recomputed calls from the RT-PCR reads with MiXCR, one row per CDR3 protein. The table includes fewer than 800,000 distinct CDR3 sequences, about 14% detected once. The source of this sequence is a female donor in good health, serving as a healthy control. The J gene is TRBJ2-6, the V gene TRBV24-1, with D perhaps given as TRBD1 or TRBD2 (5 bases each). The sequencing input was memory CD4+ T cells from blood. CDR3 region: CATSDTRGASSGANVLTF. The DNA for the CDR3 is TGTGCCACCAGTGATACCCGGGGCGCTAGCTCTGGGGCCAACGTCCTGACTTTC.